The 10 T cell receptor beta chains in this list originate from one sample, sequenced in a study of blood T cells in healthy people across ages. With a J-beta primer mix and a sample-barcoded 5' primer, a second PCR ran 7 to 11 cycles. Via MiXCR, TCRdb re-called the 5' RACE reads, giving one row per CDR3 protein. The sample has around 1,900,000 distinct CDR3 sequences; roughly two fifths are singletons. The sample consisted of blood. The receptors derive from a human donor in good health.

With respect to this clonotype: At one of its ends the junction is not consistent with the germline gene, which may arise from a read error. The chain couples TRBV7-9 to TRBJ1-1; no reliable D call. From germline, CDR1 is SEHNR and CDR2 FQNEAQ (reference sequence). This CDR3 spans 14 amino acids. CDR3 region: CAGSYHNAGTEAFF. The CDR3 DNA reads as TGTGCCGGCAGTTATCACAATGCGGGCACTGAAGCTTTCTTT.

Only a few counts were recorded for this clonotype. The rearrangement joins TRBV20-1 to TRBJ1-2; 8 bases are shared with TRBD1. V shed 4 bases, J shed 7 bases, and the junction held 14 bases outside the gene matches. The CDR3 length is 15 residues. Germline CDR1 and CDR2: DFQATT and SNEGSKA (reference sequence). CDR3 loop: CSATLQHRGERGYTF. In DNA, the CDR3 is TGCAGTGCTACACTACAACACAGGGGGGAGCGTGGCTACACCTTC.

This clonotype has more than one count but fewer than ten. The rearrangement uses TRBV7-9 and TRBJ2-5; D call uncertain. CDR1 is SEHNR, CDR2 FQNEAQ, per germline (reference sequence). The CDR3 sequence is 13 residues long. Between the trimmed V and J ends, which lost 2 bases and 4 bases, there was a span of 8 bases. This chain's CDR3 is CASSLMGSETQYF. CDR3 bases: TGTGCCAGCAGCTTAATGGGCTCAGAGACCCAGTACTTC.

The chain uses TRBV20-1 and TRBJ2-3, with TRBD1 matching over 8 bases. CDR1 and CDR2 from the germline V gene are DFQATT and SNEGSKA (reference sequence). The CDR3 runs to 18 residues. With V trimmed by 6 bases and J by 4 bases, 21 bases remained unmatched. CDR3 residues: CSAPQLPGQGGGADTQYF. The CDR3 coding sequence is TGCAGTGCCCCACAATTACCTGGACAGGGTGGGGGCGCAGATACGCAGTATTTT.

With respect to this clonotype: One junction end disagrees with the germline gene, perhaps due to a read error. The DNA for the CDR3 is TGTGCCAGCTCACCACTAGGCCCCGTCTACGAGCAGGACTTC. Residues: CASSPLGPVYEQDF. V is TRBV18 and J is TRBJ2-7; D call uncertain. The CDR3 sequence is 14 residues long. Germline CDR1 KGHSH, CDR2 LQKENI.

This clonotype was counted at least ten times. The CDR3 sequence is CASSSGLDAYEQYF. The CDR3 nucleotides are TGCGCCAGCAGCTCGGGACTGGACGCCTACGAGCAGTACTTC. V is TRBV5-1 and J is TRBJ2-7; D is possibly TRBD2 (6 bases). The CDR3 is 14 residues long. Germline V gene sequence: CDR1 SGHRS, CDR2 YFSETQ. V was clipped by 3 bases and J by 2 bases, with 12 bases between them.

In DNA form, the CDR3 reads TGCGCCAGCAGCCAAGAGCAGGGGGCGGGAGATACGCAGTATTTT. It yields the protein CASSQEQGAGDTQYF. The chain recombines TRBV4-3 with TRBJ2-3; 8 nucleotides align to TRBD1. The V gene end was trimmed by 0 bases and the J gene end by 5 bases; junction bases not matched to a gene: 4. Germline V gene sequence: CDR1 LGHNA, CDR2 YSLEER. The CDR3 length is 15 residues.

The genes are TRBV29-1 and TRBJ1-2, with D unclear. CDR3 size: 11 residues. Germline-derived CDR1 and CDR2 are SQVTM and ANQGSEA. Trimming took off 7 bases at V and 6 bases at J, with 12 bases between the two ends. The CDR3: CSGDIADGYTF. CDR3 DNA: TGCAGCGGTGACATCGCGGATGGCTACACCTTC.

This clonotype was found a few times. V is TRBV11-3 and J is TRBJ2-4, with D tentatively TRBD2 (5 bases). The tail of the sequence fits TRBJ2-7 better, so the J call may be wrong. This CDR3 has 14 residues. In germline, CDR1 is SGHNT, CDR2 YENEEA. CDR3 in amino acids: CASSPRGSRYEQYF. The CDR3 DNA reads TGTGCCAGCAGCCCTCGCGGGTCAAGGTACGAGCAGTACTTC.

This clonotype showed up just a few times. The chain is built from TRBV20-1 and TRBJ2-7; D is perhaps TRBD2 (5 bases). V gave up 0 bases and J gave up 5 bases, with 14 bases separating them. Looked up from germline, CDR1 is DFQATT and CDR2 is SNEGSKA (reference sequence). The CDR3 spans 14 residues. The CDR3 loop reads CSARDEGPMDEQYF. In DNA form, the CDR3 reads TGCAGTGCTAGAGATGAGGGTCCCATGGACGAGCAGTACTTC.